A selection of T cell receptor beta chains follows, all from one sample in a study of blood T cells in healthy people across ages. From the 5' RACE reads, TCRdb called clonotypes with MiXCR, one entry per CDR3 protein. Among hundreds of thousands of distinct CDR3 sequences listed, under 25% were seen once. Sequencing was performed on blood. The receptors here all came from a man in his 70s in good health. The conserved cysteine and the conserved F or W are not part of the CDR3 here. The order of the fields is clone size, J gene, V gene, D gene, CDR3 protein. The D gene is left open where the match is weak. For some rows the clone size is stated as once, few or many, or as a class when expanded; others skip it.

>.|TRBJ1-1|TRBV6-5|.
ASSYSNTVNTEAF
>.|TRBJ1-2|TRBV20-1|TRBD1
SAGDRAGYT
>.|TRBJ2-3|TRBV12-3/TRBV12-4|TRBD2
ASSLLEWVAGTTPGTDTQY
>few|TRBJ2-1|TRBV5-5|.
ASSFESRNEQF
>few|TRBJ2-6|TRBV4-1|.
ASSQDRGQTST
>many|TRBJ2-2|TRBV15|.
ATSRVRVSGPTGELF
>few|TRBJ2-6|TRBV29-1|TRBD1
SVPLTGANVPT
>few|TRBJ2-7|TRBV20-1|TRBD1
SSGQDSHYEQY
>many|TRBJ2-7|TRBV6-2/TRBV6-3|.
ASSYRNRPDDYEQY
>few|TRBJ2-7|TRBV28|.
ASKSTGQKTYEQY
>.|TRBJ2-3|TRBV20-1|TRBD2
SAREGSGRVTDTQY
>.|TRBJ1-1|TRBV9|.
ASSVAPGLNTEAF
>.|TRBJ2-1|TRBV5-1|.
ASSLSAGQGNEQF
>.|TRBJ2-2|TRBV7-3|.
ASSLTGAGNTGELF
>.|.|TRBV6-5|.
ASSRLHEQF
>.|TRBJ2-1|TRBV9|.
ASSRGIEQF
>few|.|TRBV18|.
ASSPSGGVREQY
>.|.|TRBV6-2/TRBV6-3|TRBD2
ASSYRTSGSYEQY
>.|TRBJ1-1|TRBV28|.
ASSLGFGRSWYTEAF
>once|.|TRBV20-1|.
SARDRGRMSYEQY
>.|TRBJ1-6|TRBV12-3/TRBV12-4|.
ASSPGLRNSPLH
>few|TRBJ1-2|TRBV7-2|.
ASSKGRSYT
>.|.|TRBV9|.
VSSLRTVRYNEQF
>few|TRBJ2-1|TRBV7-9|TRBD2
ASSLASGMNEQF
>few|TRBJ2-3|TRBV11-3|.
ASSPGGFTDTQY
>few|TRBJ1-5|TRBV5-1|.
ASSPGEISDQPQH
>.|.|TRBV4-1|TRBD2
ASSQDLTSYNGQF
>.|TRBJ2-5|TRBV5-6|.
ASSVRDTLLL
>.|TRBJ2-1|TRBV7-2|TRBD2
ASSPRLAIIEQF
>few|TRBJ2-4|TRBV25-1|TRBD1
ASSDRDRNIQY
>few|TRBJ2-3|TRBV5-6|.
ASSSSGLGTDTQY
>few|TRBJ2-5|TRBV20-1|TRBD2
SARLAGGTKETQY
>few|TRBJ1-2|TRBV29-1|.
SVEWQGPANYGYT
>.|TRBJ2-5|TRBV7-9|.
ASSSRLAAGGETQY
>few|TRBJ2-5|TRBV4-1|.
ASSQVSFQETQY
>few|TRBJ2-6|TRBV4-3|.
ASSQDSPRGVGANVLT
>.|TRBJ2-3|TRBV20-1|.
SVGDTGTDTQY
>.|TRBJ2-1|TRBV6-1|.
ASTPFGPRSYNEQF
>many|TRBJ2-5|TRBV9|TRBD2
ASSETSGSLETQY
>few|TRBJ2-3|TRBV4-1|.
ASSLYPPGNTQY
>many|TRBJ2-5|TRBV11-2|TRBD2
ASSLSGSGTQY
>many|TRBJ2-1|TRBV5-1|TRBD2
ASSLKRENNEQF
>.|TRBJ2-1|TRBV20-1|TRBD2
SARVGLAGGSYNEQF
>.|TRBJ2-2|TRBV28|.
ASSSPGGQGSPGELF
>.|TRBJ1-2|TRBV29-1|.
SVVGRGYGYT
>few|TRBJ1-4|TRBV5-1|TRBD1
AGNLRTGGLNEKLF
>many|TRBJ1-1|TRBV6-2/TRBV6-3|.
ASSSGENTEAF
>many|TRBJ1-4|TRBV5-1|.
ASSGGGEKLF
>.|TRBJ2-5|TRBV20-1|TRBD2
SAAPLLAAPQETQY
>.|TRBJ2-2|TRBV2|.
ASSDTLPNTGELF